This T cell receptor beta chain was sequenced during a study of blood T cell repertoires in COVID-19 (dated by TCRdb to the early 2020s). With regard to the full study: Samples covering the acute and convalescent phases of COVID-19 were provided by collaborators in the United States, Italy and Spain. The material from the prospective study consisted of cDNA or gDNA derived from T cells, B-cell-depleted T cells, or PBMCs. Subjects who had been exposed to COVID-19, were actively infected with it, or had recovered from it provided the deeply sampled blood TCRbeta repertoires that made up the dataset. The repertoires were released in a freely available public database meant as a resource for research on the immune response to SARS-CoV-2. The samples were drawn from two sources: the first 160 participants of the ongoing ImmuneRACE study, and 1,254 subjects contributed by 6 global collaborators. A de-identified subject ID, COVID-19 status, age in years and sex were almost always included in the sample metadata. Where available, HLA class I and class II types were taken from metadata supplied by the sample provider and were not determined by assay-based typing.

In the prospective study, participants were roughly 18 to 100 years old, resided in 25 or so geographic areas of the United States, and were enrolled through a virtual design. To assign participants to cohorts, the prospective study relied on clinical history that participants themselves reported in a screening survey and a study questionnaire. For ImmuneRACE Cohort 3, a participant was defined as recovered based on two consecutive negative NP/OP PCR tests, clearance by a healthcare professional, or resolution of symptoms. In the prospective study, whole blood, serum and a nasopharyngeal or oropharyngeal swab were collected from each participant by mobile phlebotomists. Additional blood draws and questionnaires over an approximately 2-month period could optionally be provided by prospective study participants. Before DNA extraction, prospective study blood samples were shipped either frozen or at room temperature.

V is reduced by 3 bases and J by 1 base, leaving a spacing of 13 bases between them. From the cysteine through the phenylalanine, the CDR3 covers 16 amino acids. The CDR3 DNA has 48 bases and is translated from base 1. As encoded in the germline V gene, CDR1 is MDHEN while CDR2 is SYDVKM. Remarks on this clone: Its antigen remains unidentified. Base qualities are not at hand, and no much larger clone is one base apart.

The paper as a whole reports these results and caveats: How much clinical and demographic metadata was included differed by source and by participant, and the metadata was provided uncurated.

TCRbeta CDR3 regions were amplified from genomic DNA using the immunoSEQ Assay, a bias-controlled multiplex PCR. On the authors' methods: Within the assay, amplification of reference gene primers was used to estimate how many nucleated cells each sample contained. To quantify the absolute abundance of each unique TCRbeta CDR3 rearrangement, sequence reads were collapsed and filtered. For each sample, productive Simpson clonality was calculated as the square root of Simpson's diversity index across productive rearrangements. TCRdb mirrors the immuneACCESS table, restricted to in-frame sequences. Some clones are absent from its copies; in checked studies, under half trace to an unresolved V gene, and the reason for the others is unknown. The V and J calls and clone size were taken over from that table, and D and trimming were inferred from the DNA. This sample gives about 370,000 clones in total; approximately 90% of them show up just once. Around 1% of the sample belongs to the ten largest clones.

The clonotype comes from a man aged 18 to 35 who had recovered from COVID-19. The material sequenced was PBMCs or T cells enriched from blood (not recorded which). The chain couples TRBV28 to TRBJ1-5; a weak D assignment points to TRBD1 (5 bases agree). The CDR3 protein is CASSFIGGPSNQPQHF. The nucleotide sequence is TGTGCCAGCAGTTTCATCGGGGGTCCCAGCAATCAGCCCCAGCATTTT.